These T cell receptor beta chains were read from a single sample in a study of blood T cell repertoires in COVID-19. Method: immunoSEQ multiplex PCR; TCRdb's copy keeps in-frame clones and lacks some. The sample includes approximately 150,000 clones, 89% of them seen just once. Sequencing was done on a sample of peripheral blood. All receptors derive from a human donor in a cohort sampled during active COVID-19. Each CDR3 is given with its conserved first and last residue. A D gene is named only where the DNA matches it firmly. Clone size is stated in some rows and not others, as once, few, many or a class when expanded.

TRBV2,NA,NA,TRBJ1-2,CASEWGADYGYTF,TGTGCCAGCGAGTGGGGCGCAGACTATGGCTACACCTTC
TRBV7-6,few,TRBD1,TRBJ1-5,CASSLGTGGDQPQHF,TGTGCCAGCAGCTTAGGGACAGGGGGCGATCAGCCCCAGCATTTT
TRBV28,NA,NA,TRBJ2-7,CASSSGGSYEQYF,TGTGCCAGCAGTTCAGGGGGGTCCTACGAGCAGTACTTC
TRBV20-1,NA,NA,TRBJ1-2,CSASNTYGYTF,TGCAGTGCTAGTAACACATATGGCTACACCTTC
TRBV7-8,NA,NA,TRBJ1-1,CASIPRTATEAFF,TGTGCCAGCATTCCGCGGACTGCGACTGAAGCTTTCTTT
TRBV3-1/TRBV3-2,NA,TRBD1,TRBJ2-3,CASSQTLRGTDTQYF,TGTGCCAGCAGCCAGACCCTCAGGGGGACAGATACGCAGTATTTT
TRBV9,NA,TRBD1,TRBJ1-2,CASSAGQGANYGYTF,TGTGCCAGCAGCGCGGGACAGGGGGCTAACTATGGCTACACCTTC
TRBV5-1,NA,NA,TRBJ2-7,CASSLDSYSFEQYF,TGCGCCAGCAGCCTAGACAGTTACTCCTTCGAGCAGTACTTC
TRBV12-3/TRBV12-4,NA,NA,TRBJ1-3,CASAGYSGNTIYF,TGTGCCAGCGCAGGCTACTCTGGAAACACCATATATTTT
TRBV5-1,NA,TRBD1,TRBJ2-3,CASSSLQDRGTDTQYF,TGCGCCAGCAGCTCCTTACAGGACAGGGGAACAGATACGCAGTATTTT
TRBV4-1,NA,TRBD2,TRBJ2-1,CASSPKQLAGGGVNEQFF,TGCGCCAGCAGCCCGAAGCAATTAGCGGGGGGCGGGGTCAATGAGCAGTTCTTC
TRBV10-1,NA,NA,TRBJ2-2,CASSESERGTYDTGELFF,TGCGCCAGCAGTGAGTCGGAACGGGGGACCTATGACACCGGGGAGCTGTTTTTT
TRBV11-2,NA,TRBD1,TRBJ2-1,CASSLGRGQGGKNEQFF,TGTGCCAGCAGCTTAGGACGAGGACAGGGTGGTAAGAATGAGCAGTTCTTC
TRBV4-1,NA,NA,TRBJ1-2,CASSQGYDYGYTF,TGCGCCAGCAGCCAAGGTTATGACTATGGCTACACCTTC
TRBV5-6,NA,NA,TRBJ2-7,CASSELNTRYEQYF,TGTGCCAGCAGCGAACTTAATACCAGGTACGAGCAGTACTTC
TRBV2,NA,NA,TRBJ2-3,CASSDSLRITDTQYF,TGTGCCAGCAGTGACTCTCTGCGGATCACAGATACGCAGTATTTT
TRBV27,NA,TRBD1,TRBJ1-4,CASQDRVNEKLFF,TGTGCCAGCCAAGACAGGGTCAATGAAAAACTGTTTTTT
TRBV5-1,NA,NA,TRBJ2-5,CASSLSGGALQETQYF,TGCGCCAGCAGCTTGTCAGGCGGGGCCCTACAAGAGACCCAGTACTTC
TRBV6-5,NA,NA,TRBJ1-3,CASTGTGRNTIYF,TGTGCCAGCACGGGTACCGGCAGAAACACCATATATTTT
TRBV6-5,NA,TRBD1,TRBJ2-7,CATGTGAHEQYF,TGTGCCACGGGGACAGGGGCTCACGAGCAGTACTTC
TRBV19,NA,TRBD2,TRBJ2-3,CASSIGSGVSTDTQYF,TGTGCCAGTAGTATCGGAAGCGGGGTCAGCACAGATACGCAGTATTTT
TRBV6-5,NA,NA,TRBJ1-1,CASSFRGGVEAFF,TGTGCCAGCAGTTTTAGGGGCGGCGTTGAAGCTTTCTTT